A selection of T cell receptor beta chains follows, all from one sample in a study of CD8+CD57+ T cells in acquired aplastic anemia. TCRdb called the reads again in MiXCR, with one record for every CDR3 protein. Of roughly 250,000 distinct CDR3 sequences in the sample, more than 40% were seen once. Sequenced sample: sorted CD4+, CD8+, or CD8+CD57+ T cells (not recorded which) from PBMCs. Receptor source: a human donor with aplastic anemia. The CDR3 runs from the conserved cysteine through the conserved F or W. A D gene is named only where the DNA matches it firmly. The size field is filled for only some rows; it gives once, few, many or a size class.

>many|TRBV12-3/TRBV12-4|TRBJ2-3|TRBD2
CASIRGGTSTDTQYF
TGTGCCAGCATACGGGGGGGAACAAGCACAGATACGCAGTATTTT
>NA|TRBV6-1|TRBJ2-5|NA
CASRTLAASQGTQYF
TGTGCCAGCCGTACCTTAGCGGCCTCCCAAGGGACCCAGTACTTC
>NA|TRBV7-9|TRBJ1-1|NA
CASSPLATANTEAFF
TGTGCCAGCAGCCCTCTCGCGACAGCCAACACTGAAGCTTTCTTT
>once|TRBV20-1|TRBJ1-6|NA
CSAPPQGLYNSPLHF
TGCAGTGCCCCCCCACAGGGCCTCTATAATTCACCCCTCCACTTT
>NA|TRBV5-6|TRBJ2-7|NA
CAWGVSQSYEQYF
TGTGCCTGGGGTGTTTCCCAGTCCTACGAGCAGTACTTC
>many|TRBV13|TRBJ2-2|TRBD1
CASSPTLTGRNTGELFF
TGTGCCAGCAGCCCCACCCTGACAGGGCGGAACACCGGGGAGCTGTTTTTT
>NA|TRBV7-9|TRBJ2-5|TRBD2
CASSLGTSQETQYF
TGTGCCAGCAGCTTAGGGACTAGCCAAGAGACCCAGTACTTC
>NA|TRBV4-3|TRBJ2-7|NA
CASSQDARAETGRVGYEQYF
TGCGCCAGCAGCCAAGATGCTAGAGCGGAGACCGGCAGGGTAGGCTACGAGCAGTACTTC
>NA|TRBV10-3|TRBJ2-7|TRBD2
CAITPKTSGGYEQYF
TGTGCCATCACCCCTAAGACTAGCGGGGGGTACGAGCAGTACTTC
>NA|TRBV29-1|TRBJ1-1|NA
CSVWPVNTEAFF
TGCAGCGTTTGGCCAGTGAACACTGAAGCTTTCTTT
>NA|TRBV2|TRBJ2-5|NA
CASRDDGQVETQYF
TGTGCCAGCAGGGACGATGGGCAGGTGGAGACCCAGTACTTC
>few|TRBV7-9|TRBJ1-4|NA
CASSQDLGKVRNEKLFF
TGCGCCAGCAGCCAAGATCTGGGGAAAGTAAGAAATGAAAAACTGTTTTTT
>NA|TRBV2|TRBJ2-7|NA
CASSPGSASSYEQYF
TGTGCCAGCAGTCCCGGTTCAGCGAGCTCCTACGAGCAGTACTTC
>many|TRBV5-1|TRBJ2-5|NA
CASSLWGVLVETQYF
TGCGCCAGCAGCTTGTGGGGGGTACTCGTAGAGACCCAGTACTTC
>NA|TRBV9|TRBJ1-5|NA
CASSVHGDNQPQHF
TGTGCCAGCAGCGTTCATGGGGACAATCAGCCCCAGCATTTT
>NA|TRBV28|TRBJ1-2|NA
CASEGGGGYTF
TGTGCCAGCGAGGGGGGTGGAGGCTACACCTTC
>NA|TRBV5-4|TRBJ1-6|TRBD1
CASSHDRGLGSPLHF
TGTGCCAGCAGCCACGACAGGGGTTTGGGTTCACCCCTCCACTTT
>NA|TRBV5-5|TRBJ1-3|NA
CASSLERFSGNTIYF
TGTGCCAGCAGCTTGGAGCGGTTCTCTGGAAACACCATATATTTT
>many|TRBV4-1|TRBJ2-7|TRBD2
CASSLAGESSYEQYF
TGCGCCAGCAGCCTAGCGGGGGAGAGTTCCTACGAGCAGTACTTC
>many|TRBV2|TRBJ2-7|TRBD1
CASPRGPYEQYF
TGTGCCAGCCCCAGGGGGCCCTACGAGCAGTACTTC
>few|TRBV28|TRBJ2-3|TRBD2
CASRTPRGRIDTQYF
TGTGCCAGCAGGACCCCTCGCGGGAGGATAGATACGCAGTATTTT
>few|TRBV4-3|TRBJ2-7|NA
CASSQRDILYEQYF
TGCGCCAGCAGCCAACGGGACATCCTCTACGAGCAGTACTTC
>many|TRBV20-1|TRBJ2-1|NA
CSARTWAAYNEQFF
TGCAGTGCTAGAACTTGGGCAGCCTACAATGAGCAGTTCTTC
>NA|TRBV9|TRBJ2-7|NA
CASSVDSQGFWYEQYF
TGTGCCAGCAGCGTAGATTCGCAGGGCTTTTGGTACGAGCAGTACTTC
>NA|TRBV7-3|TRBJ2-5|NA
CASSDGLGETQYF
TGTGCCAGCAGCGACGGGTTGGGGGAGACCCAGTACTTC
>NA|TRBV15|TRBJ1-6|TRBD1
CATSWPGQGLNSPLHF
TGTGCCACCAGCTGGCCGGGACAGGGCCTCAATTCACCCCTCCACTTT
>many|TRBV7-8|TRBJ2-1|NA
CASSPTGRGGRNEQFF
TGTGCCAGCAGCCCCACCGGACGAGGAGGTCGGAATGAGCAGTTCTTC
>many|TRBV5-1|TRBJ2-7|NA
CASRRTGPIYEQYF
TGCGCCAGCAGGCGGACGGGGCCAATCTACGAGCAGTACTTC
>few|TRBV12-2|TRBJ2-1|NA
CASRCNSGGTVEGTEQFF
TGTGCAAGTCGCTGTAATAGCGGGGGGACTGTCGAGGGCACTGAGCAGTTCTTC
>many|TRBV14|TRBJ2-1|NA
CASSQGQGLNEQFF
TGTGCCAGCAGCCAAGGACAAGGGCTCAATGAGCAGTTCTTC
>NA|TRBV7-8|TRBJ2-1|TRBD1
CASSLGSLGDSHVVVYNEQFF
TGTGCCAGCAGCTTAGGTTCCTTGGGGGACAGCCATGTTGTGGTTTACAATGAGCAGTTCTTC
>NA|TRBV2|TRBJ2-5|NA
CASRTDKETQYF
TGTGCCAGCCGGACAGACAAAGAGACCCAGTACTTC
>NA|TRBV24-1|TRBJ2-2|NA
CATSDLGGGLGSGELFF
TGTGCCACCAGTGATTTGGGAGGGGGCCTTGGTAGCGGGGAGCTGTTTTTT
>many|TRBV7-6|TRBJ1-5|NA
CASSLAVDSSNQPQHF
TGTGCCAGCAGCTTAGCGGTTGACTCTAGCAATCAGCCCCAGCATTTT
>NA|TRBV2|TRBJ2-1|TRBD1
CASRDRGLNEQFF
TGTGCCAGCAGGGACAGGGGGCTCAATGAGCAGTTCTTC
>NA|TRBV25-1|TRBJ1-2|NA
CTSSDPMNYGYTF
TGTACCAGCAGTGATCCAATGAACTATGGCTACACCTTC
>many|TRBV7-9|TRBJ2-4|NA
CASSLNLWAKNIQYF
TGTGCCAGCAGCTTAAATCTCTGGGCCAAAAACATTCAGTACTTC
>NA|TRBV15|TRBJ2-1|NA
CATSRVLNEQFF
TGTGCCACCAGCAGAGTGTTGAATGAGCAGTTCTTC
>few|TRBV24-1|TRBJ2-5|TRBD2
CATAVSGGETQYF
TGTGCCACTGCGGTTAGCGGGGGTGAGACCCAGTACTTC
>few|TRBV19|TRBJ1-5|NA
CASSRGGGSNQPQHF
TGTGCCAGTAGTAGGGGGGGAGGGAGCAATCAGCCCCAGCATTTT
>NA|TRBV14|TRBJ2-5|NA
CASSPQRRETQYF
TGTGCCAGCAGCCCCCAGCGACGGGAGACCCAGTACTTC
>NA|TRBV20-1|TRBJ2-5|NA
CSAREDSPETQYF
TGCAGTGCTAGAGAAGACAGTCCCGAGACCCAGTACTTC
>NA|TRBV9|TRBJ1-4|TRBD1
CASSAGLGQGDEKLFF
TGTGCCAGCAGCGCGGGGCTAGGACAGGGAGATGAAAAACTGTTTTTT
>NA|TRBV7-2|TRBJ1-3|NA
CASSFGTGGNTIYF
TGTGCCAGCAGCTTCGGGACTGGAGGAAACACCATATATTTT
>NA|TRBV6-5|TRBJ2-2|TRBD2
CASSYSGTSPGELFF
TGTGCCAGCAGTTACTCGGGGACTAGTCCCGGGGAGCTGTTTTTT
>NA|TRBV19|TRBJ1-2|NA
CASKETGSRYGYTF
TGTGCCAGTAAGGAGACAGGATCCCGCTATGGCTACACCTTC
>many|TRBV6-6|TRBJ1-6|TRBD1
CASSTRTGDSPLHF
TGTGCCAGCAGTACGAGGACAGGTGATTCACCCCTCCACTTT
>many|TRBV19|TRBJ1-5|TRBD1
CASRIGQGYSNQPQHF
TGTGCCAGTAGAATAGGACAGGGCTATAGCAATCAGCCCCAGCATTTT
>medium-sized|TRBV15|TRBJ2-3|NA
CATSRDPGGATDTQYF
TGTGCCACCAGCAGAGATCCCGGGGGCGCGACAGATACGCAGTATTTT
>many|TRBV7-9|TRBJ2-1|NA
CASSLAASLNEQFF
TGTGCCAGCAGCTTAGCGGCTAGCTTGAATGAGCAGTTCTTC
>many|TRBV29-1|TRBJ1-1|NA
CSVAPRGANTEAFF
TGCAGCGTTGCTCCAAGGGGGGCGAACACTGAAGCTTTCTTT